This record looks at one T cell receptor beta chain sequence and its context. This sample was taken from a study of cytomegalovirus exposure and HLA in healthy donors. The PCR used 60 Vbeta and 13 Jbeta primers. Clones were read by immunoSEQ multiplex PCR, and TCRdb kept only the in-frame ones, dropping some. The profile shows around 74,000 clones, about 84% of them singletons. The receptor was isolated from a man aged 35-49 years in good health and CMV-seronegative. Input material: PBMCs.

Written as DNA, the CDR3 is TGTGCCAGCAGCTTAGTTTGGCAGACATCCTACGAGCAGTACTTC. Encoded protein: CASSLVWQTSYEQYF. The rearrangement uses TRBV7-2 and TRBJ2-7; D is undetermined. Germline V CDR1 and CDR2: SGHTA, FQGNSA. The CDR3 consists of 15 residues. Between the trimmed V and J ends, which lost 1 base and 1 base, there was a span of 11 bases. The whole variable domain, remainder taken from reference TRBV7-2 and TRBJ2-7, is GAGVSQSPSNKVTEKGKDVELRCDPISGHTALYWYRQSLGQGLEFLIYFQGNSAPDKSGLPSDRFSAERTGGSVSTLTIQRTQQEDSAVYLCASSLVWQTSYEQYFGPGTRLTVT.